Presented here are 4 T cell receptor beta chains from one specimen sequenced in a study of cytomegalovirus exposure and HLA in healthy donors. The PCR made use of 60 Vbeta and 13 Jbeta primers. Some clones are missing from TCRdb's copy, which holds only in-frame ones; the method was immunoSEQ multiplex PCR. The table records more than 200,000 clones, 65% to 80% of them present only once. Material for sequencing was PBMCs. The receptors derive from a man aged 40-49 years in good health and CMV-seronegative.

The table lists this clone with a few counts. This chain joins TRBV27 and TRBJ2-7; 9 bases map to TRBD2. Trimming at V came to 0 bases and at J to 1 base, leaving 7 bases not matched to a gene. There are 17 residues in the CDR3. Germline V gene sequence: CDR1 MNHEY, CDR2 SMNVEV (reference sequence). CDR3 sequence reads: CASSLSVAGARSYEQYF. Here the CDR3 DNA reads TGTGCCAGCAGTTTATCGGTAGCGGGAGCAAGGTCCTACGAGCAGTACTTC.

V is TRBV5-1 and J is TRBJ1-4; D perhaps matches TRBD1 (6 bases). The germline gives CDR1 SGHRS, CDR2 YFSETQ. CDR3 length equals 15 residues. V lost 7 bases and J 3 bases, leaving 16 bases between the germline ends. In DNA form, the CDR3 reads TGCGCCAGCCGCAGTACAGGGCGGGCTAATGAAAAACTGTTTTTT. Translating it yields CASRSTGRANEKLFF.

This chain connects TRBV5-1 to TRBJ1-4, with D uncertain. The CDR3 loop spans 16 amino acids. Germline V lookup: CDR1 SGHRS, CDR2 YFSETQ. V lost 4 bases and J 1 base, leaving 14 bases between the germline ends. The DNA for the CDR3 is TGCGCCAGCAGCCTCGAACGAGCTAGAACTAATGAAAAACTGTTTTTT. It specifies CASSLERARTNEKLFF.

The chain employs TRBV6-1 and TRBJ2-7; 7 nucleotides match TRBD1. J lost 2 bases, V lost 3 bases, and 10 bases had no gene match. The CDR3 runs 16 residues. Germline V gene sequence: CDR1 MNHNS, CDR2 SASEGT. In nucleotides, the CDR3 is TGTGCCAGCAGTGACCCCCTGAGGGGGCGGACCTACGAGCAGTACTTC. Translated, it gives CASSDPLRGRTYEQYF.